Below, 22 T cell receptor beta chains from the same sample are listed, as sequenced in a study of cytomegalovirus exposure and HLA in healthy donors. With 60 Vbeta and 13 Jbeta primers, the PCR was carried out. The table came from immunoSEQ multiplex PCR; TCRdb's copy has only in-frame clones and leaves some out. The table includes around 150,000 clones, just under 80% detected once. Sequencing was carried out using PBMCs. The receptors here all came from a man aged 18 to 29 in good health and CMV-seropositive.

CDR3 protein: CASSQETVPGQETQYF. The CDR3 coding sequence is TGCGCCAGCAGCCAAGAGACTGTACCGGGCCAAGAGACCCAGTACTTC. This chain uses TRBV4-1 with TRBJ2-5; unclear D gene. The germline V gene encodes CDR1 MGHRA and CDR2 YSYEKL. The CDR3 runs to 16 residues. V lost 0 bases and J 1 base, leaving 12 bases between the germline ends.

The V gene is TRBV7-6, the J gene TRBJ2-3, with D possibly matching TRBD1 (5 bases). This CDR3 is 12 amino acids long. From germline, CDR1 is SGHVS and CDR2 FNYEAQ. Trimming left V 6 bases short and J 6 bases short, with 10 bases between. The CDR3 sequence: CASSQQGDTQYF. CDR3 nucleotide sequence: TGTGCCAGCAGTCAGCAGGGCGATACGCAGTATTTT.

The V call is TRBV6-1, the J call TRBJ2-1; 9 bases match TRBD2. After removal of 6 bases from V and 5 bases from J, the junction contained 8 bases not matched to a gene. Germline-derived CDR1 and CDR2 are MNHNS and SASEGT. This CDR3 is built from 15 residues. The CDR3, as DNA: TGTGCCAGCAGACTACCGGGACTAGCTAACAATGAGCAGTTCTTC. It yields the protein CASRLPGLANNEQFF.

This chain joins TRBV7-6 and TRBJ2-7, with TRBD1 matching 8 bases. The CDR3 is made up of 14 amino acids. Germline V gives CDR1 SGHVS, CDR2 FNYEAQ. The junction had 5 bases not matched to a gene; V was cut back by 1 base and J by 6 bases. CDR3 coding DNA: TGTGCCAGCAGCTTAGGAGACAGGGGTTCCGAGCAGTACTTC. This encodes CASSLGDRGSEQYF.

The J gene is TRBJ1-2, the V gene TRBV7-9, with a weak D call TRBD1 (5 bases). This CDR3 has 14 residues. Germline assignment: CDR1 SEHNR and CDR2 FQNEAQ (reference sequence). Trimming stripped 1 base from V and 4 bases from J, with 10 bases between. CDR3 DNA sequence: TGTGCCAGCAGCTTAGGACAGAACCCCTATGGCTACACCTTC. It codes for CASSLGQNPYGYTF.

The chain employs TRBV4-2 and TRBJ2-2, with D tentatively TRBD2 (7 bases). The CDR3 runs to 17 residues. Trimming pared 8 bases from V and 4 bases from J, leaving 23 bases between. Germline-derived CDR1 and CDR2 are LGHNA and YNFKEQ. CDR3 DNA: TGTGCCAGCGCCGGTGGGGGGGCCCCACAAACCACCGGGGAGCTGTTTTTT. This translates into CASAGGGAPQTTGELFF.

The rearrangement joins TRBV2 to TRBJ1-1; unclear D gene. Germline CDR1 and CDR2: SNHLY and FYNNEI. The germline V and J ends were trimmed by 1 base and 6 bases, with 6 bases remaining between them. This CDR3 comprises 12 residues. The CDR3 nucleotides are TGTGCCAGCAGTGAAGGGACTCCTGAAGCTTTCTTT. Residues: CASSEGTPEAFF.

The V gene is TRBV11-2, the J gene TRBJ2-3, with D possibly TRBD2 on 6 matching bases. CDR3 size: 17 residues. Per the germline V gene, CDR1 is SGHAT and CDR2 is FQNNGV. Trimming left V 5 bases short and J 0 bases short, with 18 bases between. CDR3 amino acids: CASSPPRRGRSTDTQYF. Here the CDR3 DNA reads TGTGCCAGCAGCCCACCCCGGAGGGGCCGGAGCACAGATACGCAGTATTTT.

The chain is built from TRBV7-8 and TRBJ2-2, with D unresolved. The CDR3 consists of 15 residues. V shed 2 bases and J shed 4 bases, with 11 bases lying between them. Germline CDR1 SGHVS, CDR2 FQNEAQ. The CDR3 sequence: CASSLTSRGTGELFF. DNA of the CDR3: TGTGCCAGCAGCTTAACGAGTCGCGGCACCGGGGAGCTGTTTTTT. Looking up the rest from reference TRBV7-8 and TRBJ2-2 gives the full variable domain: GAGVSQSPRYKVAKRGQDVALRCDPISGHVSLFWYQQALGQGPEFLTYFQNEAQLDKSGLPSDRFFAERPEGSVSTLKIQRTQQEDSAVYLCASSLTSRGTGELFFGEGSRLTVL.

This chain joins TRBV11-2 and TRBJ1-2, with D perhaps TRBD1 (6 bases). Germline CDR1 reads SGHAT; CDR2 reads FQNNGV. This CDR3 is built from 15 residues. Trimming left V 4 bases short and J 1 base short, with 13 bases between. In DNA, the CDR3 is TGTGCCAGCAGCTCCCGGACAGAGAGTAACTATGGCTACACCTTC. This encodes CASSSRTESNYGYTF.

The CDR3 DNA reads as TGTGCTAGTTCACCAGGGTGGGGAACTGAAGCTTTCTTT. Its protein product is CASSPGWGTEAFF. The chain couples TRBV12-5 to TRBJ1-1, with TRBD1 as a possible D gene (5 bases). The CDR3 is 13 residues long. The germline V and J ends were trimmed by 8 bases and 5 bases, with 15 bases remaining between them. Germline V gene lookup returns CDR1 LGHNT and CDR2 FRNRAP.

The chain uses TRBV15 and TRBJ2-6; TRBD1 matches at 10 bases. Germline V gene lookup returns CDR1 LNHNV and CDR2 YYDKDF (reference sequence). The V and J ends lost 5 bases and 3 bases, in that order; junction bases with no gene match: 1. The CDR3 has 15 residues. CDR3 DNA: TGTGCCACCAGCGACAGGGGGCTTGGGGCCAACGTCCTGACTTTC. Protein product: CATSDRGLGANVLTF.

In regard to this clone: An end of the junction does not agree with germline; a read error may underlie this. The same CDR3 is also encoded by other DNA sequences in this sample. This sequence joins TRBV2 and TRBJ2-7, with D possibly being TRBD1 (6 bases). In germline, CDR1 is SNHLY, CDR2 FYNNEI. The CDR3 consists of 15 residues. In nucleotides, the CDR3 is TGCGCCAGCAGTTGGGACACACAGATCGGCTACGAGCAGTACTTC. This sequence encodes CASSWDTQIGYEQYF.

V is TRBV19 and J is TRBJ1-3, with D possibly TRBD1 on 6 matching bases. The V gene lost 5 bases and the J gene lost 0 bases, with 14 bases spanning the gap. Germline V gives CDR1 LNHDA, CDR2 SQIVND (reference sequence). The CDR3 runs 16 residues. CDR3 in amino acids: CASSARQVYSGNTIYF. Here the CDR3 DNA reads TGTGCCAGTAGTGCTCGACAGGTCTACTCTGGAAACACCATATATTTT. The full variable domain, in which reference TRBV19 and TRBJ1-3 provide the parts outside the CDR3, is DGGITQSPKYLFRKEGQNVTLSCEQNLNHDAMYWYRQDPGQGLRLIYYSQIVNDFQKGDIAEGYSVSREKKESFPLTVTSAQKNPTAFYLCASSARQVYSGNTIYFGEGSWLTVV.

The CDR3 is CASRQGLARSTGELFF. CDR3 DNA: TGTGCCAGCAGGCAGGGACTAGCGAGAAGCACCGGGGAGCTGTTTTTT. The chain carries TRBV2 and TRBJ2-2; 10 bases line up with TRBD2. The CDR3 totals 16 residues. Germline V gene lookup returns CDR1 SNHLY and CDR2 FYNNEI. The ends lost 6 bases at V and 4 bases at J; junction bases unmatched: 8.

The chain links TRBV18 to TRBJ1-5, with 8 bases identical to TRBD1. This CDR3 region has 15 residues. After removal of 5 bases from V and 0 bases from J, the junction contained 3 bases not matched to a gene. In germline, CDR1 is KGHSH, CDR2 LQKENI. The CDR3 reads CASSEGQVSNQPQHF. As DNA, the CDR3 is TGTGCCAGCTCAGAGGGACAGGTTAGCAATCAGCCCCAGCATTTT. Together with reference TRBV18 and TRBJ1-5, the CDR3 gives the full variable domain: NAGVMQNPRHLVRRRGQEARLRCSPMKGHSHVYWYRQLPEEGLKFMVYLQKENIIDESGMPKERFSAEFPKEGPSILRIQQVVRGDSAAYFCASSEGQVSNQPQHFGDGTRLSIL.

This clone was counted a few times. This CDR3 is missing its conserved last phenylalanine or tryptophan, likely due to a read error. The chain carries TRBV27 and TRBJ1-6; 8 nucleotides line up with TRBD1. J gave up 4 bases and V 8 bases, and 10 bases lay outside the gene matches. Germline lookup yields CDR1 MNHEY and CDR2 SMNVEV (reference sequence). The CDR3 runs 16 residues. DNA for the CDR3: TGTGCCAGCGTCTGGGGCGGACAGGGTTATAATTCACCCCTCCACCTT. It yields the protein CASVWGGQGYNSPLHL.

In this sample, this clone turned up once. This chain joins TRBV2 and TRBJ2-7; 10 nucleotides agree with TRBD1. Germline V gene sequence: CDR1 SNHLY, CDR2 FYNNEI. The trim removed 8 bases at V and 3 bases at J, leaving 10 bases unmatched. This CDR3 is 15 amino acids long. The CDR3 protein is CASGLGTGVIYEQYF. The CDR3 DNA is TGTGCCAGCGGGTTGGGGACAGGGGTAATCTACGAGCAGTACTTC.

Of note for this clone: The same CDR3 also results from other DNA sequences found in this sample. The chain combines TRBV18 with TRBJ2-7, with 9 bases lining up with TRBD1. The V gene end was trimmed by 3 bases and the J gene end by 0 bases; junction bases not matched to a gene: 0. The length of the CDR3 is 14 residues. Looked up from germline, CDR1 is KGHSH and CDR2 is LQKENI. The chain's CDR3 is CASSPGQGSYEQYF. In DNA form, the CDR3 reads TGTGCCAGCTCACCGGGACAGGGCTCCTACGAGCAGTACTTC.

The rearrangement uses TRBV7-9 and TRBJ2-5; D is perhaps TRBD1 (6 bases). From germline, CDR1 is SEHNR and CDR2 FQNEAQ (reference sequence). Trimming took off 5 bases at V and 2 bases at J, with 12 bases between the two ends. The CDR3 extends over 14 amino acids. CDR3 sequence: CASSGRQAQETQYF. CDR3 sequence (DNA): TGTGCCAGCAGCGGGAGACAGGCGCAAGAGACCCAGTACTTC.

The rearrangement joins TRBV4-2 to TRBJ1-1; D is possibly TRBD1 (5 bases). Germline V CDR1 and CDR2: LGHNA, YNFKEQ. This CDR3 region has 14 residues. Trimming stripped 1 base from V and 2 bases from J, with 8 bases between. As DNA, the CDR3 is TGTGCCAGCAGCCAAGTTGGGGCAAACACTGAAGCTTTCTTT. This sequence encodes CASSQVGANTEAFF.

J is TRBJ1-6 and V is TRBV2, with D tentatively TRBD1 (5 bases). The length of the CDR3 is 14 residues. Germline lookup yields CDR1 SNHLY and CDR2 FYNNEI. V lost 4 bases to trimming and J lost 7 bases, with 11 bases between them. The CDR3 DNA is TGTGCCAGCAGTGGGGCTCAGGGAAATTCACCCCTCCACTTT. It is translated as CASSGAQGNSPLHF.